What follows are 6 T cell receptor beta chains derived from one specimen sequenced in a study of OX40 agonist ivuxolimab in advanced cancers. The assay was immunoSEQ multiplex PCR, and TCRdb's table has in-frame clones only and misses some. The sample lists 120,000 or so clones; roughly 89% were seen once. The source material was CD4+ or CD8+ T cells sorted from blood, sampled in a trial of the OX40 agonist ivuxolimab. These receptor sequences come from an adult with an advanced solid tumor such as melanoma, head and neck, liver or kidney cancer.

The chain combines TRBV5-4 with TRBJ2-6; 10 nucleotides line up with TRBD1. The junction had 4 bases not matched to a gene; V was cut back by 0 bases and J by 4 bases. The CDR3 length is 17 residues. The germline V gene has CDR1 SGHNT and CDR2 YYREEE (reference sequence). The CDR3 coding sequence is TGTGCCAGCAGCTTGGGACAGGGGGCGAAGGGGGCCAACGTCCTGACTTTC. It encodes CASSLGQGAKGANVLTF.

V gene TRBV11-2 combines with J gene TRBJ1-2; D is possibly TRBD1 (6 bases). The CDR3 is made up of 15 amino acids. Trimming stripped 0 bases from V and 2 bases from J, with 10 bases between. Germline assignment: CDR1 SGHAT and CDR2 FQNNGV. CDR3 in DNA: TGTGCCAGCAGCTTAGATAGGACAGAGAACTATGGCTACACCTTC. Encoded protein: CASSLDRTENYGYTF. The full variable domain, completed using reference TRBV11-2 and TRBJ1-2, is EAGVAQSPRYKIIEKRQSVAFWCNPISGHATLYWYQQILGQGPKLLIQFQNNGVVDDSQLPKDRFSAERLKGVDSTLKIQPAKLEDSAVYLCASSLDRTENYGYTFGSGTRLTVV.

The chain combines TRBV7-2 with TRBJ2-5; the D gene could be TRBD1 or TRBD2 (6 bases each). The CDR3 is 15 amino acids. Trimming took off 6 bases at V and 4 bases at J, with 18 bases between the two ends. From germline, CDR1 is SGHTA and CDR2 FQGNSA. CDR3 protein: CASSWGAKGRETQYF. CDR3 nucleotide sequence: TGTGCCAGCAGTTGGGGGGCAAAGGGTAGAGAGACCCAGTACTTC.

The chain employs TRBV7-9 and TRBJ2-3; D unclear. V was pared by 5 bases and J by 3 bases, with 18 bases between. The CDR3 runs 16 residues. The V gene's germline CDR1 is SEHNR and CDR2 FQNEAQ (reference sequence). Here the CDR3 DNA reads TGTGCCAGCAGCCTCTCCCAATCCGTGGGAACAGATACGCAGTATTTT. This gives the protein CASSLSQSVGTDTQYF.

The chain uses TRBV19 and TRBJ2-3; D unresolved. V was cut by 3 bases and J by 0 bases, with 10 bases left in between. The CDR3 totals 15 residues. Germline CDR1 is LNHDA and CDR2 is SQIVND (reference sequence). This chain's CDR3 is CASSISTTSTDTQYF. DNA of the CDR3: TGTGCCAGTAGTATCAGCACCACTAGCACAGATACGCAGTATTTT.

V and J are TRBV30 and TRBJ2-5; the D is unclear. The CDR3 covers 10 residues. The germline CDR1 and CDR2 sequences are GTSNPN and SVGIG (reference sequence). Trimming took off 3 bases at V and 5 bases at J, with 4 bases between the two ends. CDR3 bases: TGTGCCTGGAGCGTGGAGACCCAGTACTTC. Protein: CAWSVETQYF. The full variable domain, rest sourced from reference TRBV30 and TRBJ2-5, is SQTIHQWPATLVQPVGSPLSLECTVEGTSNPNLYWYRQAAGRGLQLLFYSVGIGQISSEVPQNLSASRPQDRQFILSSKKLLLSDSGFYLCAWSVETQYFGPGTRLLVL.